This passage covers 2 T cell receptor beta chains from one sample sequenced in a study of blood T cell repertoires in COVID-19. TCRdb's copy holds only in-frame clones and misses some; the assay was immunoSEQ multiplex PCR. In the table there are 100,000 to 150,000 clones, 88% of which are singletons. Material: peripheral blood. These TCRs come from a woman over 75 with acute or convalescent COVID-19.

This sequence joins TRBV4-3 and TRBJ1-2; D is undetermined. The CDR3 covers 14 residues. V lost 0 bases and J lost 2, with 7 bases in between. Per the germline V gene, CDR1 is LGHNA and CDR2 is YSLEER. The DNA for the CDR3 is TGCGCCAGCAGCCAAGATGTCAGGAACTATGGCTACACCTTC. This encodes CASSQDVRNYGYTF.

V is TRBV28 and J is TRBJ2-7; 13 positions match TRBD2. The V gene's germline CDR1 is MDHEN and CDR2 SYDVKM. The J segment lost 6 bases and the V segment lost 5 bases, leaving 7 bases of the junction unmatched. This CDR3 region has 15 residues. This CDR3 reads CASSPPTSGRAEQYF. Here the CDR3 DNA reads TGTGCCAGCAGTCCCCCTACTAGCGGGAGGGCCGAGCAGTACTTC.